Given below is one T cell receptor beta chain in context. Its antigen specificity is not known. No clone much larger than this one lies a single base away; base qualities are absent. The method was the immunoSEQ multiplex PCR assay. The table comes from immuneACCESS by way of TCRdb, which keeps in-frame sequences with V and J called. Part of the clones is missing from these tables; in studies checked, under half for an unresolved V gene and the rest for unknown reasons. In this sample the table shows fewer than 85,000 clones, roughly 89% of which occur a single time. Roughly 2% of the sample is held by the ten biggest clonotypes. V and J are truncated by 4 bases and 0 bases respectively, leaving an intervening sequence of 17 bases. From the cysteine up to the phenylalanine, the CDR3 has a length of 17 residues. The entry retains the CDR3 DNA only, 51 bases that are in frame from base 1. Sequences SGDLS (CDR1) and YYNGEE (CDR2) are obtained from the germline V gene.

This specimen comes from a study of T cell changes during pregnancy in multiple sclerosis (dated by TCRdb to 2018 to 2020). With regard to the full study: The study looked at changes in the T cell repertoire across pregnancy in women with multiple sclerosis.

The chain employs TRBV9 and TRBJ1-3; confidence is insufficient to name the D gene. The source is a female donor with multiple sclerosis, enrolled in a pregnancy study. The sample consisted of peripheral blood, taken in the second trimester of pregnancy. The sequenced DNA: TGTGCCAGCAGCCTTGTTGCCGACACTCTCTCTGGAAACACCATATATTTT. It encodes CASSLVADTLSGNTIYF.